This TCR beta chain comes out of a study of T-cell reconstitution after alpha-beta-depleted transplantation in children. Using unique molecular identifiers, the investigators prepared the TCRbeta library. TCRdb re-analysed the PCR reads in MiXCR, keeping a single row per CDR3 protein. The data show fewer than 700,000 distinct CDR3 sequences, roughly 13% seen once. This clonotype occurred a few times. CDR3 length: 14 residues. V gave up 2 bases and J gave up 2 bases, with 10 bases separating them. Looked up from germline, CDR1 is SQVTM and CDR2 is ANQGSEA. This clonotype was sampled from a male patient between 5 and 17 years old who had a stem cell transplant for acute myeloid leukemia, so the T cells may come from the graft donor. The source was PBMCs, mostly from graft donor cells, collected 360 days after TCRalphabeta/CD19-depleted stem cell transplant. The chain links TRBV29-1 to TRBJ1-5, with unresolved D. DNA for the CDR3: TGCAGCGTTGAAACTGGGATGGGCAATCAGCCCCAGCATTTT. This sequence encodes CSVETGMGNQPQHF.